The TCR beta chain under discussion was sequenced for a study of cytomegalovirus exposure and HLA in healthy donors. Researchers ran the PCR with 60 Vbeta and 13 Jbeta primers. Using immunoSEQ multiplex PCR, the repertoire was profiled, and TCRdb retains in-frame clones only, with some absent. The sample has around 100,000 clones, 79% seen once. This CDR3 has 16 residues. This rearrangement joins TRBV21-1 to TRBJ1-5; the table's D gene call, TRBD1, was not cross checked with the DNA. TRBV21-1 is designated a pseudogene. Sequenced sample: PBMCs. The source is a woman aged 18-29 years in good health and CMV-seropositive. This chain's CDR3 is CASSLRGGYSNQPQHF. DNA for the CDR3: TGTGCCAGCAGCCTCCGAGGGGGTTATAGCAATCAGCCCCAGCATTTT.